This T cell receptor beta chain stems from a study of blood T cell repertoires in COVID-19. Germline CDR1 reads SGHKS; CDR2 reads YYEKEE (reference sequence). V lost 4 bases and J lost 1; bases outside the gene matches: 7. The CDR3 contains 15 residues. Here immunoSEQ multiplex PCR was the method, and the copy in TCRdb shows in-frame clones only, minus some. The table has some 130,000 clones, around 88% seen once. Sequencing was performed on peripheral blood. The sequence was collected from a man between 50 and 59 years old with acute or convalescent COVID-19. The chain is built from TRBV5-5 and TRBJ1-1; TRBD1 matches 7 bases. CDR3 loop: CASSTYNRGNTEAFF. DNA for the CDR3: TGTGCCAGCAGCACCTACAACAGGGGGAACACTGAAGCTTTCTTT.